These 8 T cell receptor beta chains originate from one sample sequenced in a study of blood T cell repertoires in COVID-19. Sequencing was performed with immunoSEQ multiplex PCR; in TCRdb, only in-frame clones are kept and a portion is missing. The sample records under 90,000 clones, roughly nine tenths being singletons. Sequencing was carried out using peripheral blood. Receptors were obtained from a man aged 40-49 years with COVID-19, enrolled during active disease.

This sequence joins TRBV5-1 and TRBJ2-3; D may be TRBD2 (6 bases). Germline V gene data show CDR1 as SGHRS and CDR2 as YFSETQ. V shed 1 base and J shed 2 bases, with 20 bases lying between them. The CDR3 runs to 18 residues. The CDR3 is CASSLFRDSDSYTDTQYF. The DNA for the CDR3 is TGCGCCAGCAGCTTGTTCCGGGACTCCGATAGCTACACAGATACGCAGTATTTT.

V is TRBV2 and J is TRBJ2-2; a weak D match, TRBD1 (6 bases). The V end was cut by 3 bases, the J end by 6 bases, with 14 bases between. The V gene's germline CDR1 is SNHLY and CDR2 FYNNEI. The CDR3 runs to 15 residues. The chain's CDR3 is CASSEGTLRAGELFF. DNA of the CDR3: TGTGCCAGCAGTGAGGGGACACTACGCGCCGGGGAGCTGTTTTTT.

The V gene is TRBV10-1, the J gene TRBJ2-3; 8 nucleotides line up with TRBD2. V was clipped by 6 bases and J by 2 bases; unmatched bases: 1. The CDR3 loop spans 13 amino acids. The germline V gene has CDR1 WNHNN and CDR2 SYGVQD (reference sequence). The CDR3 DNA follows: TGCGCCAGCAGCGGGGGGGACACAGATACGCAGTATTTT. Translated, it gives CASSGGDTDTQYF.

V gene TRBV5-1 combines with J gene TRBJ2-5, with D possibly being TRBD2 (5 bases). This CDR3 comprises 14 residues. The germline CDR1 and CDR2 sequences are SGHRS and YFSETQ. The V and J ends lost 3 bases and 1 base respectively, with 10 bases between them. In nucleotides, the CDR3 is TGCGCCAGCAGCTCAGACTATTCCCAAGAGACCCAGTACTTC. Residues: CASSSDYSQETQYF. Full variable domain (outside the CDR3, taken from reference TRBV5-1 and TRBJ2-5): KAGVTQTPRYLIKTRGQQVTLSCSPISGHRSVSWYQQTPGQGLQFLFEYFSETQRNKGNFPGRFSGRQFSNSRSEMNVSTLELGDSALYLCASSSDYSQETQYFGPGTRLLVL.

The V and J genes are TRBV18 and TRBJ1-5; D gene uncertain. Trimming removed 3 bases from V and 4 bases from J, with 7 bases in between. CDR1 and CDR2 (germline): KGHSH, LQKENI. The CDR3 contains 13 residues. CDR3: CASSPEDNQPQHF. CDR3 bases: TGTGCCAGCTCACCGGAGGATAATCAGCCCCAGCATTTT.

This rearrangement joins TRBV5-6 to TRBJ2-5; weak D call: TRBD1 (6 bases). V lost 1 base and J 4 bases, leaving 11 bases between the germline ends. In germline, CDR1 is SGHDT, CDR2 YYEEEE. The CDR3 contains 14 residues. The CDR3 bases are TGTGCCAGCAGCTTGTTGCAGGGGAGAGAGACCCAGTACTTC. Translating it yields CASSLLQGRETQYF.

This rearrangement joins TRBV7-9 to TRBJ2-5, with 11 positions matching TRBD1. The CDR3 runs 15 residues. Looked up from germline, CDR1 is SEHNR and CDR2 is FQNEAQ (reference sequence). V was pared by 7 bases and J by 4 bases, with 8 bases of the junction left unmatched. CDR3 bases: TGTGCCAGCACTCATGCCGGGACAGGGGGAGAGACCCAGTACTTC. This codes for CASTHAGTGGETQYF. The full variable domain, in which reference TRBV7-9 and TRBJ2-5 provide the parts outside the CDR3, is DTGVSQNPRHKITKRGQNVTFRCDPISEHNRLYWYRQTLGQGPEFLTYFQNEAQLEKSRLLSDRFSAERPKGSFSTLEIQRTEQGDSAMYLCASTHAGTGGETQYFGPGTRLLVL.

The chain employs TRBV5-1 and TRBJ2-1; 12 positions agree with TRBD1. V dropped 3 bases and J dropped 12; count of bases not matched to a gene: 16. Germline values: CDR1 SGHRS, CDR2 YFSETQ. This CDR3 contains 17 residues. CDR3 sequence: CASSSAGTGGAGLGQFF. As DNA, the CDR3 is TGCGCCAGCAGCTCTGCGGGGACAGGGGGCGCTGGGCTGGGGCAGTTCTTC. Full variable domain (remainder filled in from reference TRBV5-1 and TRBJ2-1): KAGVTQTPRYLIKTRGQQVTLSCSPISGHRSVSWYQQTPGQGLQFLFEYFSETQRNKGNFPGRFSGRQFSNSRSEMNVSTLELGDSALYLCASSSAGTGGAGLGQFFGPGTRLTVL.